This TCR beta chain was retrieved from a study of CD8+ T cells in alopecia areata. Background on the study: A 6-month period off drug followed tofacitinib, which lasted 6 to 18 months.

In each case, RNA was isolated and then reverse transcribed into cDNA as the sequencing template. Libraries were prepared by immunoSEQ multiplex PCR; TCRdb keeps only in-frame clonotypes and omits some of them. Of approximately 63,000 clones in the sample, approximately 60% are singletons; the top ten hold approximately 15%. About this clone itself: The junction differs from germline at one of its ends, possibly a read error.

Cell sorting was applied to PBMCs, and CD4+ and CD8+ T cells were collected. Germline V gene data show CDR1 as SGHTA and CDR2 as FQGTGA. CDR3 size: 15 residues. Sequences were derived from CD8+ T cells sorted from blood, sampled at week 0. The clonotype was recovered from a human donor with alopecia areata. The V gene is TRBV7-3, the J gene TRBJ2-5, with 13 bases that match TRBD2. Here the CDR3 reads CASSVTSGRGETQYF. The CDR3 coding sequence is TGTGCCAGCAGCGTAACTAGCGGGAGGGGAGAGACCCAGTACTTC.